Following are 11 T cell receptor beta chains from one sample sequenced in a study. TCRdb ran MiXCR on the RT-PCR reads and lists one entry per CDR3 protein. This table has about 700,000 distinct CDR3 sequences, approximately 14% appearing once. What was sequenced was memory CD4+ T cells from blood. All receptors come from a female donor in good health, serving as a healthy control.

This clonotype came up many times. The genes are TRBV20-1 and TRBJ2-5; TRBD1 matches 9 bases. V shed 2 bases and J 5 bases; nucleotides not matched to a gene: 9. The CDR3 runs 15 residues. Germline CDR1 is DFQATT and CDR2 is SNEGSKA (reference sequence). The CDR3 spells CSARSGQGPGETQYF. The CDR3 region has the DNA TGCAGTGCTAGATCCGGACAGGGGCCTGGGGAGACCCAGTACTTC.

This clonotype was counted only a few times. The CDR3 sequence is CASSIRRGTYEQYF. The CDR3 DNA sequence: TGTGCCAGCAGTATCAGGCGGGGGACCTACGAGCAGTACTTC. The rearrangement uses TRBV27 and TRBJ2-7; the match to TRBD2 covers 7 bases. Losses at the gene ends were 5 bases for V and 2 bases for J; bases not matched to a gene: 6. This CDR3 has 14 amino acids. The V gene's germline CDR1 is MNHEY and CDR2 SMNVEV (reference sequence).

This clonotype showed up many times. The rearrangement uses TRBV12-3 or TRBV12-4 and TRBJ1-1; the D gene is possibly TRBD1 (6 bases). The CDR3 length is 14 residues. The germline V and J ends were trimmed by 6 bases and 0 bases, with 11 bases remaining between them. The CDR3 DNA is TGTGCCAGCAGCCCGGCAGGGGTGAACACTGAAGCTTTCTTT. Translating gives CASSPAGVNTEAFF.

This clonotype was observed at least ten times. V is TRBV5-6 and J is TRBJ2-2; 7 bases are a match to TRBD2. CDR3 length: 15 residues. Germline V CDR1 and CDR2: SGHDT, YYEEEE. Unmatched junction bases numbered 7, after V lost 6 bases and J lost 2 bases. CDR3 sequence reads: CASNRRDYNTGELFF. Written as DNA, the CDR3 is TGTGCCAGCAACCGCCGGGACTATAACACCGGGGAGCTGTTTTTT.

This clonotype has more than one count but fewer than ten. V and J are TRBV4-3 and TRBJ1-2; no firm D call. V was clipped by 0 bases and J by 5 bases, with 10 bases between them. The CDR3 extends over 14 amino acids. Germline CDR1 and CDR2: LGHNA and YSLEER. The CDR3 is CASSQDAASYGYTF. Written as DNA, the CDR3 is TGCGCCAGCAGCCAAGACGCAGCGAGTTATGGCTACACCTTC.

This clonotype was seen a handful of times. The chain combines TRBV10-3 with TRBJ2-1; TRBD2 matches 11 bases. The germline CDR1 and CDR2 sequences are ENHRY and SYGVKD. V shed 3 bases and J 5 bases; nucleotides not matched to a gene: 12. CDR3 length: 18 residues. The CDR3 coding sequence is TGTGCCATCAGTGAAGGGAAAACTAGCGGGAGTTTGAACAATGAGCAGTTCTTC. This encodes CAISEGKTSGSLNNEQFF.

The CDR3 sequence is CASSLVANEQFF. The CDR3 coding sequence is TGTGCCAGCAGCTTGGTAGCGAATGAGCAGTTCTTC. This chain connects TRBV5-6 to TRBJ2-1, with D perhaps TRBD2 (5 bases). There are 12 residues in the CDR3. V gave up 0 bases and J gave up 7 bases, with 5 bases separating them. From germline, CDR1 is SGHDT and CDR2 YYEEEE.

There are many counts of this clonotype. The rearrangement links TRBV10-3 to TRBJ2-1; D may be TRBD2 (5 bases). In germline, CDR1 is ENHRY, CDR2 SYGVKD. The CDR3 runs 16 residues. V was trimmed by 3 bases and J by 3 bases, leaving 15 bases between them. The CDR3 region has the DNA TGTGCCATCAGTGATAAACACGAGCGGAACTACAATGAGCAGTTCTTC. Its protein product is CAISDKHERNYNEQFF.

With respect to this clonotype: A much larger clone differs by one base, so this may be a read error. This chain uses TRBV20-1 with TRBJ2-5; no reliable D call. The length of the CDR3 is 13 residues. Germline CDR1 and CDR2: DFQATT and SNEGSKA (reference sequence). CDR3 residues: CRASTVIQETQYF. DNA for the CDR3: TGCAGAGCTAGTACGGTTATTCAAGAGACCCAGTACTTC.

This clonotype has only a few counts. This sequence joins TRBV29-1 and TRBJ1-2; 7 bases fit TRBD1. This CDR3 contains 12 residues. The V segment lost 2 bases and the J segment 7 bases; nucleotides outside the gene matches: 4. CDR1 and CDR2 from the germline V gene are SQVTM and ANQGSEA. DNA for the CDR3: TGCAGCGTTGAAAAGACAGGGAGTGGCTACACCTTC. It yields the protein CSVEKTGSGYTF. Full variable domain (rest looked up from reference TRBV29-1 and TRBJ1-2): SAVISQKPSRDICQRGTSLTIQCQVDSQVTMMFWYRQQPGQSLTLIATANQGSEATYESGFVIDKFPISRPNLTFSTLTVSNMSPEDSSIYLCSVEKTGSGYTFGSGTRLTVV.

There are a few counts of this clonotype. The genes are TRBV29-1 and TRBJ1-2, with 8 bases aligning to TRBD1. The CDR3 is made up of 12 amino acids. The V and J ends lost 8 bases and 4 bases, in that order; junction bases with no gene match: 6. Germline CDR1 and CDR2: SQVTM and ANQGSEA. The CDR3 DNA reads as TGCAGCACAACGGACAGGGTCTATGGCTACACCTTC. This gives the protein CSTTDRVYGYTF.